The 12 T cell receptor beta chains in this list originate from one sample, sequenced in a study of cytomegalovirus exposure and HLA in healthy donors. 13 Jbeta primers and 60 Vbeta primers were used for the PCR. Sequencing was performed with immunoSEQ multiplex PCR; in TCRdb, only in-frame clones are kept and a portion is missing. The table has fewer than 300,000 clones, roughly 80% seen once. Sequencing was carried out using PBMCs. The receptor set was obtained from a girl under 10 years old in good health and CMV-seronegative.

The chain joins TRBV10-3 to TRBJ1-2; possible D gene TRBD1, 5 bases. With 0 bases removed from V and 5 bases from J, the gap between germline ends came to 10 bases. Germline V gives CDR1 ENHRY, CDR2 SYGVKD. The CDR3 totals 14 residues. CDR3 protein: CAISESGEGYGYTF. CDR3 coding DNA: TGTGCCATCAGTGAGTCAGGGGAGGGGTATGGCTACACCTTC.

The V call is TRBV6-5, the J call TRBJ2-7, with a weak D call TRBD2 (7 bases). Germline V gene sequence: CDR1 MNHEY, CDR2 SVGAGI. Trimming cost V 5 bases and J 7 bases, with 21 bases left between them. The CDR3 is 15 amino acids. CDR3 protein: CASSAGAGAALEQYF. The CDR3 DNA reads as TGTGCCAGCAGTGCGGGGGCAGGTGCGGCCCTTGAGCAGTACTTC.

The gene calls are TRBV7-4 and TRBJ1-6, with a possible D match to TRBD1 (6 bases). The V gene's germline CDR1 is SGHVT and CDR2 SQSDAQ. The ends were cut back, 1 base at V and 11 bases at J, with 24 bases in the middle. The CDR3 runs to 18 residues. The CDR3 DNA is TGTGCCAGCAGCTTAGAATCCCGCAGGGGTCTACCCAAGCCACCCCTCCACTTT. As protein: CASSLESRRGLPKPPLHF. Variable domain in full (rest from reference TRBV7-4 and TRBJ1-6): GAGVSQSPRYKVAKRGRDVALRCDSISGHVTLYWYRQTLGQGSEVLTYSQSDAQRDKSGRPSGRFSAERPERSVSTLKIQRTEQGDSAVYLCASSLESRRGLPKPPLHFGNGTRLTVT.

The chain joins TRBV11-3 to TRBJ2-7; D is uncertain. CDR3 size: 13 residues. V gave up 2 bases and J gave up 1 base, with 6 bases separating them. Germline V CDR1 and CDR2: SGHNT, YENEEA. DNA for the CDR3: TGTGCCAGCAGCTTATCCGGGTCCTACGAGCAGTACTTC. Its translation is CASSLSGSYEQYF.

The chain employs TRBV7-9 and TRBJ2-1; 8 nucleotides agree with TRBD2. V lost 4 bases, J lost 8 bases, and 13 bases stayed unmatched. The length of the CDR3 is 16 residues. From germline, CDR1 is SEHNR and CDR2 FQNEAQ (reference sequence). Here the CDR3 DNA reads TGTGCCAGCAGCTCCGAACTAGCGGAGCCGGTTCATGAGCAGTTCTTC. Translated: CASSSELAEPVHEQFF.

The genes are TRBV5-1 and TRBJ2-3; 7 nucleotides agree with TRBD2. Germline V gene data show CDR1 as SGHRS and CDR2 as YFSETQ. V was pared by 3 bases and J by 1 base, with 8 bases of the junction left unmatched. The CDR3 has 16 amino acids. The CDR3 sequence: CASSSGVAGGTDTQYF. CDR3 DNA sequence: TGCGCCAGCAGCTCCGGGGTAGCGGGTGGCACAGATACGCAGTATTTT.

The chain employs TRBV28 and TRBJ2-7; TRBD1 might be the D (5 bases). In germline, CDR1 is MDHEN, CDR2 SYDVKM. V was trimmed by 1 base and J by 2 bases, leaving 12 bases between them. The CDR3 spans 15 residues. The CDR3 DNA sequence: TGTGCCAGCAGTTTATCGTCCCAGGGCCCCTACGAGCAGTACTTC. Translating it yields CASSLSSQGPYEQYF.

The chain employs TRBV10-3 and TRBJ2-2, with D unclear. Germline CDR1 reads ENHRY; CDR2 reads SYGVKD. Trimming stripped 0 bases from V and 6 bases from J, with 8 bases between. The CDR3 has 14 amino acids. The CDR3 DNA reads TGTGCCATCAGTGAGTCCCCTACGTCCGGGGAGCTGTTTTTT. Translated: CAISESPTSGELFF.

CDR3 loop: CASSRDRVYTIYF. CDR3 in DNA: TGTGCCAGCAGTAGGGACAGGGTGTACACCATATATTTT. V is TRBV28 and J is TRBJ1-3; TRBD1 matches at 9 bases. The CDR3 consists of 13 residues. CDR1 and CDR2 from the germline V gene are MDHEN and SYDVKM. V was pared by 5 bases and J by 8 bases, with 4 bases of the junction left unmatched.

This clone was counted once. V and J are TRBV5-1 and TRBJ2-7; no firm D call. V gave up 6 bases and J gave up 0 bases, with 13 bases separating them. Germline assignment: CDR1 SGHRS and CDR2 YFSETQ. The CDR3 contains 14 residues. CDR3 protein: CASNVYSSSYEQYF. The CDR3 DNA sequence: TGCGCCAGCAACGTCTACAGTAGCTCCTACGAGCAGTACTTC.

The sample holds one count of this clone. This chain connects TRBV18 to TRBJ2-5; D possibly corresponds to TRBD2 (6 bases). CDR3 length equals 14 residues. V was clipped by 0 bases and J by 5 bases, with 10 bases between them. Per the germline V gene, CDR1 is KGHSH and CDR2 is LQKENI. The CDR3 nucleotides are TGTGCCAGCTCACCACCGGAGGGCTGGGAGACCCAGTACTTC. This sequence encodes CASSPPEGWETQYF.

In DNA form, the CDR3 reads TGTGCCAGCAGTTTAGTCCGTAGCACAGATACGCAGTATTTT. Its protein product is CASSLVRSTDTQYF. The chain carries TRBV28 and TRBJ2-3; D ambiguous. The CDR3 spans 14 residues. V was shortened by 2 bases and J by 0 bases, with 6 bases between the two germline ends. Per the germline V gene, CDR1 is MDHEN and CDR2 is SYDVKM. The full variable domain, with the rest looked up from reference TRBV28 and TRBJ2-3, is DVKVTQSSRYLVKRTGEKVFLECVQDMDHENMFWYRQDPGLGLRLIYFSYDVKMKEKGDIPEGYSVSREKKERFSLILESASTNQTSMYLCASSLVRSTDTQYFGPGTRLTVL.